This TCR beta chain was retrieved from a study of cytomegalovirus exposure and HLA in healthy donors (dated by TCRdb to 2016 to 2017). Background on the whole study: An earlier analysis of some 620 of the donors reported 276 Gb of sequence data and 95 million to 120 million unique TCR beta sequences obtained from about 179 million T cells. Alongside the repertoire data, information on donor age, sex, ethnicity and CMV serostatus was compiled. The T cell repertoires of 666 subjects were profiled by immunosequencing and related to cytomegalovirus serostatus. Roughly 290 gigabases of sequencing data and around 90 million unique TCR sequences made up an early release that covered fewer than 650 HLA-typed donors. Typing coverage varied by locus: roughly 629-640 donors for A, B, C, DRB1 and DQB1; more than 500 for DQA1; about 570 for DPA1; 450 to 480 for DPB1. The later analysis used no new phenotypic data to find candidate immune exposures, relying instead on TCR beta sequences and their occurrence across donors. All discovery cohort repertoires had been generated on a single sequencing platform. Besides the first cohort of more than 650 subjects, a separate validation cohort made up of 120 different subjects was used. The study aimed to test whether signatures of past pathogen exposure could be identified by cataloging public T cell receptors. Both class I and class II loci were covered by HLA typing, at four-digit resolution. Among almost 400 genotyped donors of the cohort, an average of approximately 240,000 unique TCR beta nucleotide sequences were sequenced per donor, roughly 20% of them non-productive. An earlier analysis of approximately 500 of the donors applied high-throughput TCR beta sequencing to assess whether each TCR beta V gene segment acted as functional or pseudogenic. The study combined high-throughput TCR immunosequencing, statistical association of individual TCRs with disease status, and machine learning to predict cytomegalovirus infection status. A later genetic analysis took genome-wide SNP genotypes for about three fifths of the roughly 700 donors and used that subset as a discovery cohort. The genetic ancestry cluster associated with self-reported Caucasian donors included about 81% of the roughly 360 genotyped donors. A later analysis re-analyzed previously published TCR beta repertoires from several hundred donors and added high-resolution HLA genotyping to study TCR occurrence patterns. Five DR-DQ haplotypes were treated as single units for association and clustering because of strong linkage in the cohort. What the work shows at the level of the full study, not this receptor alone: In an earlier analysis of 500 to 650 of the donors, most TCR beta V segments appeared in productive rearrangements about 87% or about 30% of the time, broadly matching IMGT annotations. A few of the identified cytomegalovirus-associated TCR beta chains were confirmed in vitro to be specific for cytomegalovirus antigens. HLA typing was unavailable for some donors at each locus, so association tests used only the typed subset. A later analysis found that most CMV-associated TCR beta chains appeared HLA-restricted, with HLA associations seemingly driven largely by CMV exposure. The study gave a list of 150 to 200 TCR beta chains associated with cytomegalovirus. A further reported finding was that TCR beta sequences accurately predicted the HLA-A and HLA-B alleles for most subjects in the first cohort. An association between a missense DCLRE1C variant and V-gene and J-gene trimming of TCR beta chains was found in a later genetic analysis and replicated in an independent cohort. At a false discovery rate of 0.05, a later analysis linked 16,000 or so TCR beta sequences to specific HLA alleles. This cohort had only TCR beta chains sequenced, and the lack of alpha or paired-chain data limited which features could be detected. The sequencing pipeline was judged likely to have produced a cluster of highly shared sequence variants as a technical artifact. A later analysis found that HLA-associated TCR beta chains were more clonally expanded and had lower generation probabilities than equally common non-associated chains. The authors suggested that the approach could potentially be extended to other disease states and immunological phenotypes. While some public TCRs were present in many individuals, most TCR sequences turned up only very rarely across donors. In a later analysis, several top co-occurrence clusters were reported to appear linked to parvovirus B19, influenza, CMV and Epstein-Barr virus. In a later analysis, the rate of TCR association differed among HLA loci, with DRB1 alleles having the most associated TCRs and HLA-C alleles having the fewest. For the cohort, immune exposure information was limited to CMV serostatus. The presence/absence analyses assumed that sequencing depth was roughly uniform across donors, and that assumption may not be true. According to a later genetic analysis, donors in an Asian-associated ancestry cluster had fewer N-insertions in productive TCRs than the roughly 660-donor mean. The earlier analysis of 587 of the donors excluded over 15 rarely observed V segments, including chromosome 9 orphons, because counts were too low. When HLA alleles, especially DR and DQ, strongly co-occurred, TCR associations were difficult to assign to individual alleles. Linkage disequilibrium might explain the correlated functional status among segregating V segments, but an unknown experimental factor could not be excluded. In both the original and validation cohorts, the classifier was reported to diagnose cytomegalovirus status with high specificity and sensitivity.

The library came from the immunoSEQ multiplex PCR assay. The multiplex PCR relied on a mix of 60 forward primers for TCR Vbeta segments and 13 reverse primers for TCR Jbeta segments. Amplification of the CDR3 region of rearranged TCR beta genes was performed with a multiplex PCR assay on genomic DNA. Amplified TCR beta libraries were sequenced as 87-base-pair reads on the Illumina HiSeq System. From the authors' description of their analysis: Across the 700 or so repertoires, a later analysis counted roughly 77 million unique TCR beta chains, around 11 million of which were shared by at least two donors. To remove PCR and sequencing errors, raw reads were error-corrected and collapsed into unique sequences using a nearest-neighbor algorithm that merged closely related sequences. V, D and J gene segments were assigned by aligning CDR3 sequences to IMGT reference sequences. For a sequence to be retained, a match of at least six nucleotides to both a V gene segment and a J gene segment was required. Rearrangements were called productive when the CDR3 lacked stop codons and stayed in frame with V and J; all others were non-productive. Following IMGT convention, CDR3 was defined as the stretch from the second conserved V-encoded cysteine to the conserved J-encoded phenylalanine. In an earlier analysis of around 570 of the donors, sequences lacking an unambiguous match to a single V gene segment were excluded. In an earlier analysis of a few hundred of the donors, V segments were called functional above 56.7% productive rearrangements and were called segregating when the between-donor standard deviation exceeded 5%. A statistical classification framework was developed to diagnose cytomegalovirus status using the catalog of TCR beta chain sequences. In a later analysis, V and J genes were assigned by comparing TCR nucleotide sequences against IMGT/GENE-DB human TR gene sequences. The TCRdist pipeline was used in a later analysis to assign CDR3 sequences and most-parsimonious VDJ recombination scenarios. A later analysis defined each TCR beta chain by its CDR3 amino acid sequence plus V-gene family, and excluded reads lacking a unique V-gene family. To address suspected cross-contamination and a sequencing artifact, a later analysis removed approximately 590 highly shared, low-generation-probability nucleotide sequences. A later analysis calculated a clonal expansion index for each public chain from normalized within-repertoire ranks of inferred template counts. A later analysis computed generation probabilities with a VDJ recombination model fitted to out-of-frame rearrangements, and checked the results against IGoR. In a later analysis, hypergeometric tests were used to score TCR-TCR, TCR-HLA and TCR-CMV co-occurrence, with a repertoire-size bias correction applied to TCR pairs. In a later analysis, false discovery rates were estimated by permuting HLA or CMV assignments 20 times. In a later analysis, co-occurring TCRs were grouped using DBSCAN, with TCRdist sequence similarity added in when clustering inside HLA-allele-positive subsets. For co-occurrence clustering, repertoires with fewer than 30,000 or more than 120,000 public chains were excluded, along with roughly 5 repertoires with anomalous nucleotide sharing. TCRdb stores this immuneACCESS table with in-frame sequences only. Part of the clones is absent; in the studies checked, under half of the shortfall reflects unresolved V genes, and no reason is known for the rest. Clone size and V and J calls were adopted from that table, with D and trimming inferred from the DNA. The sample yields some 200,000 clones; 75% to 90% were counted once. The ten largest account for approximately 6.3% of the sample.

The cohort consisted of hundreds of healthy bone marrow donors. At the time of sampling, every cohort member was nominally healthy, though immune exposures that went unrecorded were likely present. The donor tested CMV seropositive and was one of the 289 seropositive cohort members. Each donor provided a peripheral blood sample, and peripheral blood mononuclear cells were used for TCR beta sequencing. Genomic DNA extraction from the blood cell samples was performed with the Qiagen DNeasy Blood Extraction Kit. On this clone itself: The antigen this receptor binds is unknown. Nothing much larger sits one base from this clone, and base qualities are not available.

The sequence came from a man aged 35-49 years in good health and CMV-seropositive. The specimen was PBMCs.

The sequence in DNA is TGTGCCAGCAGTTCGGCCTCAGGGTACTATGGCTACACCTTC. Its protein product is CASSSASGYYGYTF. The chain joins TRBV28 to TRBJ1-2; the D region possibly corresponds to TRBD1 (5 bases align). The CDR3, from cysteine to phenylalanine, totals 14 residues. CDR3 DNA only is kept here, 42 bases in frame from base 1. CDR1 and CDR2 (MDHEN, SYDVKM) derive from the germline V gene. The junction shows trimming of 4 bases on V and 3 bases on J, plus 12 bases between the germline ends.